The following is a TCR beta chain sequence with its context. The antigen is not known. Primed by a sample-barcoded 5' primer and a J-beta primer mix, a second PCR proceeded for about 6 to 11 cycles. In TCRdb, the 5' RACE reads were re-called with MiXCR into one record per CDR3 protein. The data show 800,000 to 1,300,000 distinct CDR3 sequences, with 25% seen just once and around 0.75% held by the top ten. This specimen comes from a study of blood T cells in healthy people across ages. General study findings and limits: Samples with more naive T cells showed higher observed beta diversity.

The V and J ends lost 5 bases and 7 bases respectively, with 24 bases between them. The CDR3 loop spans 17 amino acids. Germline CDR1 and CDR2: SEHNR and FQNEAQ (reference sequence). Every donor provided around 9.3 milliliters of peripheral blood. This same sample was also part of a study on T cells of mothers and their children. That work contributes: Donation was provided by three healthy Caucasian mothers along with their six children. Thymic selection molds TCR recombination output in a comparable way in related and unrelated pairs.

This sequence originates from a girl aged 2 to 9 in good health. The sample taken for sequencing was blood. The rearrangement uses TRBV7-9 and TRBJ2-1, with D perhaps assigned TRBD1 or TRBD2 (5 bases each). The DNA for the CDR3 is TGTGCCAGCAGCGCCCCGTTCTATGGGGCCGGAGGAAATGAGCAGTTCTTC. Protein: CASSAPFYGAGGNEQFF.